The next 18 T cell receptor beta chains were all read from a single sample in a study of blood T cells in healthy people across ages. With a J-beta primer mix and a sample-barcoded 5' primer, a second PCR ran about 7 to 11 cycles. TCRdb ran MiXCR on the 5' RACE reads and lists one entry per CDR3 protein. The sample lists more than 750,000 distinct CDR3 sequences, almost 30% occurring once. This sample was also put to use in a study of T cells of mothers and their children.

The sample consisted of blood. These receptors all come from a woman in her thirties or forties in good health.

In this sample, this clonotype turned up many times. V gene TRBV28 combines with J gene TRBJ2-4; no clear D. There are 10 residues in the CDR3. The V and J ends lost 4 bases and 10 bases respectively, with 5 bases between them. Germline V lookup: CDR1 MDHEN, CDR2 SYDVKM. This chain's CDR3 is CASSSRIQYF. DNA of the CDR3: TGTGCCAGCAGTTCCCGAATTCAGTACTTC.

For this clonotype: Just one base apart from a much larger clone, this may be a read error. The gene calls are TRBV13 and TRBJ2-4; D is uncertain. The assigned J gene may be wrong: the sequence end matches TRBJ2-7 better. The germline CDR1 and CDR2 sequences are PRHDT and FYEKMQ (reference sequence). The CDR3 runs to 12 residues. DNA of the CDR3: TGTGTCAGCAGCTCGGATAACTACGAGCAGTACTTC. Translated, it gives CVSSSDNYEQYF.

Turning to this clonotype: A much larger clonotype is one base distant, so this may be a read error. The V call is TRBV7-2, the J call TRBJ2-5; TRBD2 matches 8 bases. The CDR3 covers 15 residues. Germline values: CDR1 SGHTA, CDR2 FQGNSA. The trim removed 3 bases at V and 4 bases at J, leaving 7 bases unmatched. The CDR3: CASSLRRGGAETQYF. The CDR3 nucleotides read TGTGCCAGCAGCTTGAGACGGGGGGGGGCAGAGACCCAGTACTTC. Drawing the rest from reference TRBV7-2 and TRBJ2-5, the complete variable domain is GAGVSQSPSNKVTEKGKDVELRCDPISGHTALYWYRQSLGQGLEFLIYFQGNSAPDKSGLPSDRFSAERTGGSVSTLTIQRTQQEDSAVYLCASSLRRGGAETQYFGPGTRLLVL.

This clonotype came up many times. The chain employs TRBV7-3 and TRBJ2-5; 7 bases align to TRBD2. J lost 0 bases, V lost 5 bases, and 9 bases had no gene match. There are 16 residues in the CDR3. Germline CDR1 and CDR2: SGHTA and FQGTGA. CDR3 nucleotide sequence: TGTGCCAGCAGCCCCCGGGCTAGCGGATACCAAGAGACCCAGTACTTC. It is translated as CASSPRASGYQETQYF.

The table lists this clonotype with a few counts. The chain recombines TRBV6-6 with TRBJ2-5; D is perhaps TRBD2 (7 bases). The CDR3 runs to 16 residues. The germline V and J ends were trimmed by 6 bases and 11 bases, with 28 bases remaining between them. CDR1 is MNHNY and CDR2 is SVGAGI in the germline V gene (reference sequence). The CDR3 sequence is CASSLIGGTGDYGQYF. The CDR3 nucleotides read TGTGCCAGCAGCCTAATAGGGGGGACTGGGGACTACGGGCAGTACTTC.

In this sample, this clonotype turned up many times. This sequence joins TRBV20-1 and TRBJ2-7; no reliable D call. This CDR3 comprises 13 residues. Germline CDR1 and CDR2: DFQATT and SNEGSKA (reference sequence). V was clipped by 1 base and J by 3 bases, with 10 bases between them. CDR3 amino acids: CSARVRGNYEQYF. As DNA, the CDR3 is TGCAGTGCTAGAGTAAGAGGTAACTACGAGCAGTACTTC.

Concerning this clonotype itself: One junction end disagrees with the germline gene, perhaps due to a read error. The rearrangement joins TRBV3-1 to TRBJ2-1, with a possible D match to TRBD1 (5 bases). This CDR3 has 12 amino acids. CDR1 is LGHDT, CDR2 YNNKEL, per germline (reference sequence). Here the CDR3 DNA reads TGTGCCAGCAGCCAGACGGACAATGGGCAGTTCTTC. Translation gives CASSQTDNGQFF.

The sample holds many counts of this clonotype. The chain employs TRBV7-3 and TRBJ2-5, with D possibly being TRBD2 (7 bases). The germline gives CDR1 SGHTA, CDR2 FQGTGA. V lost 5 bases and J 5 bases, leaving 18 bases between the germline ends. The CDR3 extends over 15 amino acids. DNA for the CDR3: TGTGCCAGCAGCCAGGGAGGGGGTTCCGGGGAGACCCAGTACTTC. The encoded protein is CASSQGGGSGETQYF.

The chain joins TRBV5-1 to TRBJ2-7, with TRBD1 identical over 9 bases. With 1 base clipped from V and 1 base from J, the junction kept 3 bases outside the gene matches. The CDR3 has 15 residues. The germline gives CDR1 SGHRS, CDR2 YFSETQ. The CDR3: CASSLRTGDSYEQYF. CDR3 nucleotides: TGCGCCAGCAGCTTGCGGACAGGGGATTCCTACGAGCAGTACTTC.

The J gene is TRBJ2-1, the V gene TRBV11-2; no firm D call. Germline V gene data show CDR1 as SGHAT and CDR2 as FQNNGV. Trimming left V 5 bases short and J 6 bases short, with 8 bases between. CDR3 length: 12 amino acids. The CDR3 nucleotides are TGTGCCAGCAGCCCGACGAGCAATGAGCAGTTCTTC. This gives the protein CASSPTSNEQFF. The complete variable domain, with remaining parts taken from reference TRBV11-2 and TRBJ2-1, reads EAGVAQSPRYKIIEKRQSVAFWCNPISGHATLYWYQQILGQGPKLLIQFQNNGVVDDSQLPKDRFSAERLKGVDSTLKIQPAKLEDSAVYLCASSPTSNEQFFGPGTRLTVL.

The CDR3 DNA reads as TGTGCCAGCAGCCCCTCGGACCGTATGAACACTGAAGCTTTCTTT. Translation gives CASSPSDRMNTEAFF. The chain combines TRBV7-9 with TRBJ1-1; D is undetermined. With 5 bases removed from V and 0 bases from J, the gap between germline ends came to 13 bases. CDR1 and CDR2 from the germline V gene are SEHNR and FQNEAQ (reference sequence). This CDR3 is built from 15 residues.

The chain links TRBV2 to TRBJ2-1; 10 nucleotides line up with TRBD2. V lost 2 bases, J lost 11 bases, and 3 bases stayed unmatched. The CDR3 loop spans 13 amino acids. The germline V gene has CDR1 SNHLY and CDR2 FYNNEI. CDR3 in DNA: TGTGCCAGCAGTGAAACTAGCGGGGATAAGCAGTTCTTC. Translated, it gives CASSETSGDKQFF.

The chain has TRBV14 and TRBJ2-4, with 9 positions matching TRBD2. Matching the DNA end better, TRBJ2-7 makes the J call doubtful. CDR1 and CDR2 from the germline V gene are SGHDN and FVKESK. The CDR3 contains 18 residues. The CDR3 loop is CASSQGRGRSGGYYEQYF. For the CDR3, the DNA is TGTGCCAGCAGCCAAGGTCGAGGTCGCAGCGGGGGGTACTACGAGCAGTACTTC.

A word on this clonotype: An end of the junction differs from the germline gene, which may be a read error. CDR3 amino acids: CASSLGDRAMDEQCF. Here the CDR3 DNA reads TGCGCCAGCAGCTTGGGGGACAGGGCAATGGACGAGCAGTGCTTC. The gene calls are TRBV5-1 and TRBJ2-1; 9 nucleotides agree with TRBD1. Germline V gene lookup returns CDR1 SGHRS and CDR2 YFSETQ. CDR3 length equals 15 residues.

In its sample, this clonotype was seen a few times. The germline gene is not matched at one end of the junction; a read error may be the cause. The V gene is TRBV6-2 or TRBV6-3, the J gene TRBJ1-1; TRBD1 might be the D (6 bases). Germline assignment: CDR1 MNHEY and CDR2 SVGEGT. This CDR3 comprises 16 residues. The CDR3 sequence is CVSIATGAGARAEAFF. DNA of the CDR3: TGTGTCAGCATCGCGACAGGCGCAGGGGCTCGCGCTGAAGCTTTCTTT.

This clonotype has ten or more counts. This chain uses TRBV2 with TRBJ2-5; TRBD1 aligns across 12 bases. The trim removed 6 bases at V and 5 bases at J, leaving 4 bases unmatched. The CDR3 covers 14 residues. Germline CDR1 SNHLY, CDR2 FYNNEI. The CDR3 DNA reads TGTGCCAGCAGCGGGGACAGGGGGCTGGAGACCCAGTACTTC. Protein: CASSGDRGLETQYF.

V is TRBV7-2 and J is TRBJ1-6; D is unresolved. CDR3 length: 12 residues. V was pared by 4 bases and J by 14 bases, with 12 bases between. The germline CDR1 and CDR2 sequences are SGHTA and FQGNSA. The CDR3 protein is CASSSSGRALHF. The CDR3 DNA reads TGTGCCAGCAGCTCAAGTGGCAGAGCCCTCCACTTT.

This clonotype turned up a few times. The J gene is TRBJ1-2, the V gene TRBV5-1; D is undetermined. The CDR3 is 16 residues long. Per the germline V gene, CDR1 is SGHRS and CDR2 is YFSETQ. The V and J ends lost 0 bases and 0 bases respectively, with 12 bases between them. The CDR3 region is CASSLDAEMSNYGYTF. In nucleotides, the CDR3 is TGCGCCAGCAGCTTGGATGCCGAAATGTCTAACTATGGCTACACCTTC. The entire variable domain, with the rest obtained from reference TRBV5-1 and TRBJ1-2, is as follows: KAGVTQTPRYLIKTRGQQVTLSCSPISGHRSVSWYQQTPGQGLQFLFEYFSETQRNKGNFPGRFSGRQFSNSRSEMNVSTLELGDSALYLCASSLDAEMSNYGYTFGSGTRLTVV.